This T cell receptor (beta chain) was sequenced during a study of shared clonotypes between healthy human individuals. Study details: Per-donor plates numbered three CD4 naive, three CD4 memory, two CD8 naive and one CD8 memory.

The CDR3 length is 14 residues. V gave up 2 bases and J gave up 6 bases, with 14 bases separating them. Germline V gives CDR1 SGHTA, CDR2 FQGNSA. This clone was counted a single time. Its antigen is still unknown. Around 32,000 T cell genomes, or approximately 200 ng DNA, went into the sorted-subset replicate PCRs. Measured with immunoSEQ multiplex PCR; TCRdb has only the in-frame clones, and not every one. The sample has some 2,400,000 clones, 95% seen once. CD4+ cells yielded CD45RA+ naive and CD45RA-negative memory subsets. Whole-study findings and limits: Non-shared clonotypes had lower generation probabilities than those shared by all four donors.

The sequencing input was naive CD4+ T cells sorted from blood. Subset of the sample: CD45RA+ positively selected. The receptor was derived from a man aged 18 to 29 in good health. This chain uses TRBV7-2 with TRBJ2-7; D may match TRBD1 or TRBD2 (5 bases each). The CDR3 DNA reads TGTGCCAGCAGCTTATCTGGGACGATGCTCGAGCAGTACTTC. Its translation: CASSLSGTMLEQYF.